The clone carrying this T cell receptor (beta chain) came up a few times. Its antigen is undetermined. V shed 5 bases, J shed 6 bases, and the junction held 9 bases outside the gene matches. CDR3 length: 14 residues. Germline V gives CDR1 SGHVS, CDR2 FQNEAQ. This entry comes from a study of blood T cells in healthy people across ages. Whole-study findings and limits: Relative to aged donors, long-lived donors carried more naive CD4+ cells and displayed higher diversity.

A J-beta primer mix and a sample-barcoded 5' primer were used in a second PCR of about 7 to 12 cycles. One entry per CDR3 protein, called by TCRdb with MiXCR from the 5' RACE reads. The table lists more than 550,000 distinct CDR3 sequences, approximately 22% of them singletons. The chain combines TRBV7-8 with TRBJ1-2; 7 bases align to TRBD1. Input material: blood. The sequence was collected from a man aged 70-80 years in good health. The CDR3 loop is CASSRSIRGDGYTF. DNA of the CDR3: TGTGCCAGCAGCCGATCGATCAGGGGGGATGGCTACACCTTC.